These 2 T cell receptor beta chains were sequenced from one sample in a study of shared clonotypes between healthy human individuals (dated by TCRdb to about 2020). Libraries were constructed by the immunoSEQ multiplex PCR assay. Entries here come from immuneACCESS through TCRdb and include only in-frame sequences with V and J called. Some clones fail to appear in such tables; in the studies checked, an unresolved V gene covers under half of the shortfall, and the cause of the remainder is unknown. This sample comprises more than 2,000,000 clones, roughly nine tenths of them detected only once. The top ten clonotypes cover about 0.13% of the sample. The sample taken for sequencing was naive CD4+ T cells sorted from blood. The cell subset or site label here, explained by the study, means: CD45RA+ positively selected. The source is a man in his late teens or twenties in good health.

The V call is TRBV5-4, the J call TRBJ2-4; TRBD1 aligns across 7 bases. Trimming cost V 5 bases and J 0 bases; bases outside gene matches: 8. Looked up from germline, CDR1 is SGHNT and CDR2 is YYREEE (reference sequence). The CDR3 is 16 residues long. CDR3 coding DNA: TGTGCCAGCAGTCCCGGGACAGTGCTAGCCAAAAACATTCAGTACTTC. Protein: CASSPGTVLAKNIQYF. The entire variable domain, with the rest obtained from reference TRBV5-4 and TRBJ2-4, is as follows: ETGVTQSPTHLIKTRGQQVTLRCSSQSGHNTVSWYQQALGQGPQFIFQYYREEENGRGNFPPRFSGLQFPNYSSELNVNALELDDSALYLCASSPGTVLAKNIQYFGAGTRLSVL.

The rearrangement links TRBV5-1 to TRBJ2-1, with D possibly matching TRBD1 (6 bases). Germline-derived CDR1 and CDR2 are SGHRS and YFSETQ. The CDR3 contains 13 residues. The V end lost 4 bases, the J end lost 5 bases, and 10 bases lay between the germline ends. The CDR3 is CASSRQVNNEQFF. As DNA, the CDR3 is TGCGCCAGCAGCCGACAGGTGAACAATGAGCAGTTCTTC. The variable domain in full, with the rest retrieved from reference TRBV5-1 and TRBJ2-1, is KAGVTQTPRYLIKTRGQQVTLSCSPISGHRSVSWYQQTPGQGLQFLFEYFSETQRNKGNFPGRFSGRQFSNSRSEMNVSTLELGDSALYLCASSRQVNNEQFFGPGTRLTVL.